The clone carrying this TCR beta chain was observed a few times. Antigen: not known. These data are taken from a study of regulatory T cells in long-lasting Graves disease. Germline CDR1 is GTSNPN and CDR2 is SVGIG (reference sequence). The CDR3 loop spans 17 amino acids. Trimming pared 0 bases from V and 3 bases from J, leaving 21 bases between. Study conclusions and caveats: Reduced TCR diversity was observed in persistent Graves' patients versus newly diagnosed patients. Limited samples may have lowered accuracy.

Construction of TCR beta libraries relied on iRepertoire HTBI primers and on Arm-PCR targeting CDR3 regions. TCRdb reprocessed the multiplex PCR reads with MiXCR, giving one entry per CDR3 protein. Among some 450,000 distinct CDR3 sequences listed, 23% were seen once. Time point given: persistent/refractory GD, antithyroid drugs over 5 years with positive TRAb. Isolated PBMC RNA provided the starting material for the TCR library. It was an endocrinology department in Xi'an, China, that provided the patients. The chain uses TRBV30 and TRBJ2-7; D perhaps matches TRBD1 (7 bases). The receptor comes from a female donor with Graves disease. Sample: peripheral blood mononuclear cells (PBMCs), taken when the disease was refractory, from a patient treated with antithyroid drugs. The chain's CDR3 is CAWSVRAGTGVYYEQYF. In DNA form, the CDR3 reads TGTGCCTGGAGTGTACGCGCGGGAACAGGGGTTTACTACGAGCAGTACTTC.